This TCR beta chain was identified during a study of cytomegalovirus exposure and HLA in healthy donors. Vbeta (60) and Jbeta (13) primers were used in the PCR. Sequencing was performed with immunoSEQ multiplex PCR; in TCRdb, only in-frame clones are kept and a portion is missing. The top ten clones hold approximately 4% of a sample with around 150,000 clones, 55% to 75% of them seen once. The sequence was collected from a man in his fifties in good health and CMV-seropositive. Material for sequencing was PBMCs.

CDR3 amino acids: CASSESTGSTDTQYF. In DNA form, the CDR3 reads TGTGCCAGCAGTGAATCGACAGGTAGCACAGATACGCAGTATTTT. The rearrangement uses TRBV25-1 and TRBJ2-3, with D possibly being TRBD1 (6 bases). The CDR3 sequence is 15 residues long. Per germline, CDR1 MGHDK and CDR2 SYGVNS. The V and J ends lost 1 base and 0 bases respectively, with 8 bases between them.